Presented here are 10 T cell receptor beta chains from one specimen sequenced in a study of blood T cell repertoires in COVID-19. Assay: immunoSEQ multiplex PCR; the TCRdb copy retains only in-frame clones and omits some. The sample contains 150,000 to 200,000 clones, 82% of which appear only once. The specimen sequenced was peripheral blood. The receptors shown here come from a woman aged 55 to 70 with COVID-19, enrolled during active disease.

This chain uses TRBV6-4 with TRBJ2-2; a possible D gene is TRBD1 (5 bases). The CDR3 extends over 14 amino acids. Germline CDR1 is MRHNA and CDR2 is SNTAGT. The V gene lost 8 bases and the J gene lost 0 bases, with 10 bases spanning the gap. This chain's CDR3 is CASSRTTNTGELFF. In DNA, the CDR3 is TGTGCCAGCTCGAGGACAACGAACACCGGGGAGCTGTTTTTT.

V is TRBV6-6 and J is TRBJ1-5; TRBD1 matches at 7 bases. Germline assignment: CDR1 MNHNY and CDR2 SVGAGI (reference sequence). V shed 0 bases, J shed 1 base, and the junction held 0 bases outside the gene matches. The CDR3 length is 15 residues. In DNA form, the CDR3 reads TGTGCCAGCAGTTACTCGGGACAGAGCAATCAGCCCCAGCATTTT. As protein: CASSYSGQSNQPQHF.

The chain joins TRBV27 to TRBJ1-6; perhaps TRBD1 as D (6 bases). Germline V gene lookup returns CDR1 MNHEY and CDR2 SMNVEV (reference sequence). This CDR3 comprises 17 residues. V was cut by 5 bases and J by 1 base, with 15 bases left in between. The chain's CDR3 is CASSTGYRESYNSPLHF. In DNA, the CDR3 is TGTGCCAGCAGTACCGGATACAGGGAGTCCTATAATTCACCCCTCCACTTT.

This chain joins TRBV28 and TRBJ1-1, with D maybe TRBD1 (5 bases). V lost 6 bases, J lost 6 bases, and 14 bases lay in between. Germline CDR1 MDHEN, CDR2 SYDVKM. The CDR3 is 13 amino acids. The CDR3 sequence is CASRTRGRAEAFF. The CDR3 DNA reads TGTGCCAGCAGGACCCGGGGGAGGGCTGAAGCTTTCTTT.

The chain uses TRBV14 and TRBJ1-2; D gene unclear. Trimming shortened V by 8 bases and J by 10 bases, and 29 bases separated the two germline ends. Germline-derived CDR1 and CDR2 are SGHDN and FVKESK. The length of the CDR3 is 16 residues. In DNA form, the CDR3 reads TGTGCCAGCTCCGCCATGGGCCCCTTATTTTCTCCTCTCTACACCTTC. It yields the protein CASSAMGPLFSPLYTF.

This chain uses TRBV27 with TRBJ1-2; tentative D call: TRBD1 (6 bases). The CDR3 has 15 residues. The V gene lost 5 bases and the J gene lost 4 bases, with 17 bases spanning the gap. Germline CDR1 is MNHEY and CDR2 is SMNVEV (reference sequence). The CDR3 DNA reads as TGTGCCAGCAGTCCGAGACAGGCAAGGAGCTATGGCTACACCTTC. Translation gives CASSPRQARSYGYTF.

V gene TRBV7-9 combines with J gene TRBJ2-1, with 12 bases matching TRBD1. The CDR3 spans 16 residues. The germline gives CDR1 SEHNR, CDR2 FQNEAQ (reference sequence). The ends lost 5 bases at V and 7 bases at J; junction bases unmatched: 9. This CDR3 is CASSKPGQGAGNEQFF. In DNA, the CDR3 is TGTGCCAGCAGCAAACCGGGACAGGGGGCCGGGAATGAGCAGTTCTTC.

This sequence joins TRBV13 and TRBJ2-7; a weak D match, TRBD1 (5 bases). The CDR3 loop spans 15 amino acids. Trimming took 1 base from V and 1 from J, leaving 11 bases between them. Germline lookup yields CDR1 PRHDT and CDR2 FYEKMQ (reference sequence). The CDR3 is CASSLVTDSSYEQYF. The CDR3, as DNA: TGTGCCAGCAGCTTAGTTACCGACAGTTCCTACGAGCAGTACTTC.

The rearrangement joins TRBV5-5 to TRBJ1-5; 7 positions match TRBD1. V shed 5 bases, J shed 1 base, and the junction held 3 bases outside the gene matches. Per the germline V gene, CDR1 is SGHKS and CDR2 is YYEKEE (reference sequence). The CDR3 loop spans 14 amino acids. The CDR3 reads CASSLTGSNQPQHF. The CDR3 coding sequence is TGTGCCAGCAGTTTGACAGGGAGCAATCAGCCCCAGCATTTT.

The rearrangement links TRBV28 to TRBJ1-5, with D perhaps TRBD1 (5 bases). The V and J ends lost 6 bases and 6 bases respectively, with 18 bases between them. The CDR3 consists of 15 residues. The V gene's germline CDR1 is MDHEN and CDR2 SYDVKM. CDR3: CASRPPQGFGQPQHF. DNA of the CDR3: TGTGCCAGCAGGCCTCCGCAGGGATTCGGTCAGCCCCAGCATTTT.